This section outlines one T cell receptor beta chain sequence together with its context. The antigen remains unidentified. In germline, CDR1 is SGHRS, CDR2 YFSETQ. The CDR3 runs 14 residues. The J segment lost 12 bases and the V segment lost 0 bases, leaving 8 bases of the junction unmatched. 13 Jbeta primers and 60 Vbeta primers were used for the PCR. Sequencing used immunoSEQ multiplex PCR; TCRdb keeps in-frame clones, though not all of them. In all, the sample yields roughly 120,000 clones. This specimen comes from a study of cytomegalovirus exposure and HLA in healthy donors. Study-wide results and limits: CMV serostatus was the sole immune exposure data available. Productive status was seen about 90% or about 30% of the time for most TCR beta V segments in an earlier analysis. Across donors, most TCRs were seen rarely, yet some public ones were widespread. Relative to the roughly 700-donor mean, N-insertions were reportedly fewer in an Asian-associated ancestry cluster in a later analysis.

The sequence was obtained from a middle-aged man in good health and CMV-seronegative. The sequenced sample consisted of PBMCs. The chain couples TRBV5-1 to TRBJ2-7; 11 positions match TRBD2. The CDR3 DNA reads as TGCGCCAGCAGCTTGGATGTAGCGGGAGGGCCTCGGTACTTC. It codes for CASSLDVAGGPRYF.